This T cell receptor (beta chain) originates from a study of memory CD4+ T cells and cytomegalovirus serostatus. Study information: Donors were healthy Belgian adults, 10 or so CMV seropositive and 24 seronegative.

V gave up 0 bases and J gave up 1 base, with 4 bases separating them. Germline V gene sequence: CDR1 LNHDA, CDR2 SQIVND (reference sequence). The length of the CDR3 is 14 residues. Measured with immunoSEQ multiplex PCR; TCRdb has only the in-frame clones, and not every one. The sample contains around 63,000 clones, around three quarters of which appear only once. Single viable CD3+CD4+CD8-CD45RO+ cells were sorted as the memory CD4+ T cells. Serum IgG to CMV pp150, pp28, p38 and p52 defined serostatus. Total CD4+ T cells were enriched by CD4 positive selection. Sequencing was performed on memory CD4+ T cells from blood. The chain uses TRBV19 and TRBJ1-5, with D unresolved. This clonotype was sampled from an adult in good health and CMV-seronegative. Some clones in this sample may be carry-over from other donors' samples. The CDR3 loop reads CASSIEGSNQPQHF. In DNA, the CDR3 is TGTGCCAGTAGTATAGAGGGAAGCAATCAGCCCCAGCATTTT.